The following is a T cell receptor beta chain sequence with its context. Data came from immunoSEQ multiplex PCR; TCRdb stores just in-frame clones and leaves some out. This sample yields roughly 72,000 clones, of which around 94% are seen a single time; more than 0.12% belongs to the top ten. The record originates from a study of T cell changes during pregnancy in multiple sclerosis. Germline CDR1 reads MDHEN; CDR2 reads SYDVKM. This CDR3 is 16 amino acids long. Unmatched junction bases numbered 7, after V lost 2 bases and J lost 0 bases. The starting material was CD4+ T cells from peripheral blood mononuclear cells, obtained after pregnancy. The sequence came from a female donor with multiple sclerosis, enrolled in a pregnancy study. The chain links TRBV28 to TRBJ2-7; 7 bases are shared with TRBD2. This chain's CDR3 is CASSLNPSGFSYEQYF. In nucleotides, the CDR3 is TGTGCCAGCAGTTTAAATCCTAGCGGCTTCTCCTACGAGCAGTACTTC.